Below, one TCR beta chain is given with its context. Its antigen is currently unknown. Per the germline V gene, CDR1 is DFQATT and CDR2 is SNEGSKA (reference sequence). Trimming left V 0 bases short and J 2 bases short, with 11 bases between. CDR3 length: 14 amino acids. The sample belongs to a study of metastatic and nonmetastatic thyroid tumors. Study-level information: Repertoire comparisons spanned blood and tumor or nodule tissue from malignant and benign thyroid patients.

Findings of the study overall: Across blood and tumor, TCR beta diversity in malignant thyroid tumors was reportedly significantly higher than in benign nodules.

No patient had received any treatment before thyroid surgery. Per the authors' pipeline: For papillary thyroid cancer, a distant-metastasis classifier was constructed from CDR3 differences observed across clinicopathological groups. TCRdb re-called the PCR reads through MiXCR. TCRdb's processing, not the study's, gives the V and J calls here. This sample has about 22,000 clones, with around a fifth found just once. The sequenced sample was blood. The source of this sequence is a male donor with papillary thyroid cancer or a benign thyroid nodule (not recorded which). Some clones in this sample may be carry-over from other donors' samples. This chain links TRBV20-1 with TRBJ2-7, with D perhaps assigned TRBD1 or TRBD2 (5 bases each). The chain's CDR3 is CSAREGEGTYEQYF. DNA for the CDR3: TGCAGTGCTAGAGAGGGGGAAGGAACCTACGAGCAGTACTTC.